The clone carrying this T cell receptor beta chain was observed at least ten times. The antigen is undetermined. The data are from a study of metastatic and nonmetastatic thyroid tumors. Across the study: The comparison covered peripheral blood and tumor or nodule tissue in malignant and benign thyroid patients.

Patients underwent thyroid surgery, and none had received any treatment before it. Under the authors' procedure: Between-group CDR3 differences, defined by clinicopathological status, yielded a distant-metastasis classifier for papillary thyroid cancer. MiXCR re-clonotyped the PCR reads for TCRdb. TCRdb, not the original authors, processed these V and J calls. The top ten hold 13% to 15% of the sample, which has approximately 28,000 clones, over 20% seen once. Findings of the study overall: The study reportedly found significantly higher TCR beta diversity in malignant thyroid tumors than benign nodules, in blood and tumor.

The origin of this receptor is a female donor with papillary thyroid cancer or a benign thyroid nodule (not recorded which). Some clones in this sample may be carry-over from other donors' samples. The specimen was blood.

CDR3 region: CSAWGLKETQYF. CDR3 coding DNA: TGCAGTGCTTGGGGGCTCAAAGAGACCCAGTACTTC. The rearrangement joins TRBV20-1 to TRBJ2-5; D may be TRBD1 (6 bases). The V gene lost 5 bases and the J gene lost 3 bases, with 10 bases spanning the gap. The length of the CDR3 is 12 residues. Germline V gene sequence: CDR1 DFQATT, CDR2 SNEGSKA (reference sequence).